One and the same sample provided the 12 T cell receptor beta chains below, sequenced in a study of blood T cells in healthy people across ages. Next came a second PCR, run for roughly 6 to 11 cycles, which used a sample-barcoded 5' primer along with a J-beta primer mix. TCRdb passed the 5' RACE reads through MiXCR, listing each CDR3 protein once. This repertoire shows 800,000 or so distinct CDR3 sequences, 60% to 80% found once; its top ten account for around a quarter. Material for sequencing was blood. Receptor source: a man aged 25-45 years in good health.

This clonotype was counted between two and nine times. The CDR3 here is CASTQTGLSNSPLHF. CDR3 nucleotide sequence: TGTGCCAGCACCCAGACAGGTTTGAGTAATTCACCCCTCCACTTT. The chain combines TRBV25-1 with TRBJ1-6, with TRBD1 as a possible D gene (6 bases). Germline V gene data show CDR1 as MGHDK and CDR2 as SYGVNS. The CDR3 consists of 15 residues. V lost 7 bases and J lost 6, with 16 bases in between.

The chain recombines TRBV20-1 with TRBJ2-3; 10 bases line up with TRBD2. This CDR3 comprises 14 residues. The trim removed 5 bases at V and 3 bases at J, leaving 5 bases unmatched. Looked up from germline, CDR1 is DFQATT and CDR2 is SNEGSKA (reference sequence). CDR3 sequence: CSAPLAGETDTQYF. The CDR3 nucleotides are TGCAGTGCTCCTCTAGCGGGGGAGACAGATACGCAGTATTTT.

The chain is built from TRBV5-1 and TRBJ2-3, with 8 bases that match TRBD1. This CDR3 contains 14 residues. CDR1 and CDR2 (germline): SGHRS, YFSETQ. Germline trimming cut 3 bases from V and 2 bases from J; bases unmatched to any gene: 2. The CDR3 reads CASSWTGHTDTQYF. DNA of the CDR3: TGCGCCAGCAGCTGGACAGGGCACACAGATACGCAGTATTTT.

This clonotype was observed at least ten times. The V gene is TRBV4-2, the J gene TRBJ2-1; 8 bases are a match to TRBD1. CDR1 and CDR2 (germline): LGHNA, YNFKEQ. CDR3 length: 15 residues. Germline trimming cut 2 bases from V and 7 bases from J; bases unmatched to any gene: 7. The CDR3 sequence is CASSQLDRARNEQFF. DNA for the CDR3: TGTGCCAGCAGCCAATTGGACAGGGCAAGGAATGAGCAGTTCTTC.

This chain uses TRBV2 with TRBJ2-1; the D gene is possibly TRBD1 (6 bases). With 6 bases removed from V and 9 bases from J, the gap between germline ends came to 12 bases. The germline CDR1 and CDR2 sequences are SNHLY and FYNNEI. The CDR3 has 12 amino acids. This CDR3 reads CASSTQGGEQFF. CDR3 bases: TGTGCCAGCAGCACCCAAGGGGGTGAGCAGTTCTTC.

This clonotype was detected only once. The genes are TRBV7-2 and TRBJ1-4, with 9 positions matching TRBD1. Trimming removed 8 bases from V and 8 bases from J; junction bases left unmatched: 9. CDR3 size: 14 residues. CDR1 is SGHTA and CDR2 is FQGNSA in the germline V gene. CDR3 bases: TGTGCCAGCCCTGGGACAGGGATTCGAGAAAAACTGTTTTTT. It specifies CASPGTGIREKLFF.

This chain links TRBV15 with TRBJ1-2; D gene unclear. The germline V gene encodes CDR1 LNHNV and CDR2 YYDKDF (reference sequence). V was trimmed by 0 bases and J by 1 base, leaving 6 bases between them. The CDR3 covers 14 residues. The CDR3: CATSRDSLNYGYTF. The CDR3 nucleotides read TGTGCCACCAGCAGAGATAGCCTTAACTATGGCTACACCTTC.

This chain uses TRBV20-1 with TRBJ2-1; D unresolved. The J call is doubtful: the DNA matches TRBJ2-7 better. This CDR3 is 14 amino acids long. The V gene's germline CDR1 is DFQATT and CDR2 SNEGSKA (reference sequence). CDR3 in amino acids: CSAARRSSYNEQYF. DNA of the CDR3: TGCAGTGCAGCACGCCGGAGCTCCTACAATGAGCAGTACTTC.

The chain carries TRBV7-9 and TRBJ2-7, with 7 positions matching TRBD1. This CDR3 contains 13 residues. Germline V gene sequence: CDR1 SEHNR, CDR2 FQNEAQ (reference sequence). After removal of 7 bases from V and 4 bases from J, the junction contained 7 bases not matched to a gene. The CDR3 DNA follows: TGTGCCAGCACCCCGACAGGGAATTACGAGCAGTACTTC. Its translation: CASTPTGNYEQYF.

This clonotype was seen a few times. This chain uses TRBV29-1 with TRBJ1-2, with D possibly being TRBD1 (5 bases). The CDR3 spans 12 residues. Between the trimmed V and J ends, which lost 7 bases and 4 bases, there was a span of 13 bases. Germline CDR1 SQVTM, CDR2 ANQGSEA. In DNA, the CDR3 is TGCAGCGCGGGGGGGGATCTCTATGGCTACACCTTC. Its translation: CSAGGDLYGYTF.

The chain links TRBV4-3 to TRBJ2-3, with 8 bases identical to TRBD2. Germline V CDR1 and CDR2: LGHNA, YSLEER. The CDR3 runs to 17 residues. The J segment lost 4 bases and the V segment lost 4 bases, leaving 13 bases of the junction unmatched. CDR3 nucleotide sequence: TGCGCCAGCAGCCTTACGTGGGTGAGCGGGGGCCCAGATACGCAGTATTTT. Residues: CASSLTWVSGGPDTQYF.

This clonotype has a handful of counts. J is TRBJ2-7 and V is TRBV7-2, with 12 bases that match TRBD1. Gene TRBJ2-5 matches the end of the DNA better, so the J call may be wrong. Germline CDR1 reads SGHTA; CDR2 reads FQGNSA. This CDR3 has 17 amino acids. The CDR3 spells CASRRGTGGNTMETQYF. CDR3 in DNA: TGTGCCAGCAGGAGAGGGACAGGGGGCAACACCATGGAGACCCAGTACTTC.